This is a list of T cell receptor beta chains from one sample in a study of vaccination effects on CD4 cells after COVID-19. The antigens for these receptors are not known. Method: immunoSEQ multiplex PCR; TCRdb's copy keeps in-frame clones and lacks some. Of 47,000 or so clones in the sample, 60% to 75% were seen once. Here the sequenced sample was CD4+ T cells from PBMCs cultured without peptide, taken after COVID-19 vaccination. These receptors came from a human donor who received a COVID-19 vaccine. Both conserved end residues are part of each CDR3. A D gene is named only where the DNA matches it firmly. Rows give clone size only sometimes, using once, few, many, or a class for an expanded clone.

v_gene	j_gene	abundance	d_gene	CDR3nt	CDR3aa
TRBV7-9	TRBJ2-1	once	NA	TGTGCCAGCAGCCCCAGGGGTTCAAGCTCCTACAATGAGCAGTTCTTC	CASSPRGSSSYNEQFF
TRBV25-1	TRBJ2-3	NA	NA	TGTGCCAGCAGTGTCAGACATACGCAGTATTTT	CASSVRHTQYF
TRBV2	TRBJ2-2	NA	NA	TGTGCCAGCAGTGGGCAGAACACCGGGGAGCTGTTTTTT	CASSGQNTGELFF
TRBV15	TRBJ2-7	NA	NA	TGTGCCACCAGCAGAGAGGGTGGATACGAGCAGTACTTC	CATSREGGYEQYF
TRBV2	TRBJ2-1	NA	TRBD2	TGTGCCAGCAGTGACATGGGGGGAGGGAAGCAGTTCTTC	CASSDMGGGKQFF
TRBV24-1	TRBJ2-7	NA	TRBD1	TGTGCCACCAAATGTTGGGGACAGGGACGCTACGAGCAGTACTTC	CATKCWGQGRYEQYF
TRBV18	TRBJ2-7	NA	NA	TGTGCCAGCTCACCCAGCGAAGGAGGAGAGACCTACGAGCAGTACTTC	CASSPSEGGETYEQYF
TRBV27	TRBJ2-7	NA	TRBD2	TGTGCCAGCGGGCGGGAGGGCGGTCACGAGCAGTACTTC	CASGREGGHEQYF
TRBV18	TRBJ2-7	NA	TRBD1	TGTGCCAGCTCACCACCGTCCCGGACAGGGGACGAGCAGTACTTC	CASSPPSRTGDEQYF
TRBV27	TRBJ2-3	once	NA	TGTGCCAGTCGGCGGAACCTTGTCACAGATACGCAGTATTTT	CASRRNLVTDTQYF
TRBV24-1	TRBJ2-1	few	NA	TGTGCCACCAGTGGAGAGACCTACAATGAGCAGTTCTTC	CATSGETYNEQFF
TRBV5-1	TRBJ2-7	NA	NA	TGCGCCAGCAGCCTAGCTAGTTACAGGGTGTCGCGGGAGCAGTACTTC	CASSLASYRVSREQYF
TRBV7-8	TRBJ1-1	NA	NA	TGTGCCAGCAGCTTAGTGGCGAGGGCTGAAGCTTTCTTT	CASSLVARAEAFF
TRBV6-5	TRBJ1-1	NA	TRBD1	TGTGCCAGCACCAAGACAGGGGGAGGAGGTGAAGCTTTCTTT	CASTKTGGGGEAFF
TRBV30	TRBJ1-5	NA	NA	TGTGCCTGGAGTGTAGGGGTCGATCAGCCCCAGCATTTT	CAWSVGVDQPQHF
TRBV5-1	TRBJ2-7	NA	NA	TGCGCCAGCAGTACAGGCGGAGGAGCCTACGAGCAGTACTTC	CASSTGGGAYEQYF